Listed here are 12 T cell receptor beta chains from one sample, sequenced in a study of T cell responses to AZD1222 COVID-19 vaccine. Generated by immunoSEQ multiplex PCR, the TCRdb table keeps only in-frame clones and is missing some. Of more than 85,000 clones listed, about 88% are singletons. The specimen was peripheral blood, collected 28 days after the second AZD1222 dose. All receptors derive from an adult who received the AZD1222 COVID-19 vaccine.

The DNA of the CDR3 is TGTGCCAGCAGCGTCGGAATGGGACAGGGAGCTGCGGTAGCTTTCTTT. Residues: CASSVGMGQGAAVAFF. This chain uses TRBV9 with TRBJ1-1, with 9 bases aligning to TRBD1. Germline V gene sequence: CDR1 SGDLS, CDR2 YYNGEE. V gave up 2 bases and J gave up 10 bases; unmatched junction bases: 15. The CDR3 is 16 residues long. Drawing the rest from reference TRBV9 and TRBJ1-1, the complete variable domain is DSGVTQTPKHLITATGQRVTLRCSPRSGDLSVYWYQQSLDQGLQFLIQYYNGEERAKGNILERFSAQQFPDLHSELNLSSLELGDSALYFCASSVGMGQGAAVAFFGQGTRLTVV.

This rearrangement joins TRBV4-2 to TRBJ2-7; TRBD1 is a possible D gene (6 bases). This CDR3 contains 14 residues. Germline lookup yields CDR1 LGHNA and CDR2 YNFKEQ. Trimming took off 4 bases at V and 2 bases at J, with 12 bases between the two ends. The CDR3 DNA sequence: TGTGCCAGCAGCCCCACCGGACAGACCTACGAGCAGTACTTC. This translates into CASSPTGQTYEQYF.

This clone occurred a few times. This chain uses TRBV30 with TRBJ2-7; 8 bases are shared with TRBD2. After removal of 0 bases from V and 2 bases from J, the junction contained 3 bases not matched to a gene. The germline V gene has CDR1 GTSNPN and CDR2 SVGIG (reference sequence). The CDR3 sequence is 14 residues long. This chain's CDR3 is CAWSVREGTYEQYF. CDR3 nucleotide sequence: TGTGCCTGGAGTGTACGGGAGGGGACCTACGAGCAGTACTTC. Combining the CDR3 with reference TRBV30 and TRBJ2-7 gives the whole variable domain SQTIHQWPATLVQPVGSPLSLECTVEGTSNPNLYWYRQAAGRGLQLLFYSVGIGQISSEVPQNLSASRPQDRQFILSSKKLLLSDSGFYLCAWSVREGTYEQYFGPGTRLTVT.

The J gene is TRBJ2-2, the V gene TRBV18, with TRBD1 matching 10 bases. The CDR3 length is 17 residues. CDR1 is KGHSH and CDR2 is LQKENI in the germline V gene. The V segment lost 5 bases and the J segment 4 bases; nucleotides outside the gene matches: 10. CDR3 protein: CASSALRTGGSTGELFF. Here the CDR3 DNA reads TGTGCCAGCTCAGCCCTAAGGACAGGGGGAAGCACCGGGGAGCTGTTTTTT.

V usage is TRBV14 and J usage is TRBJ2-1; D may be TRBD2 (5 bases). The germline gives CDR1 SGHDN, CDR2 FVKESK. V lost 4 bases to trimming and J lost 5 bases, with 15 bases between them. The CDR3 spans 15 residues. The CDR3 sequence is CASSPWPSLHNEQFF. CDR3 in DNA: TGTGCCAGCAGCCCCTGGCCTAGCCTACACAATGAGCAGTTCTTC.

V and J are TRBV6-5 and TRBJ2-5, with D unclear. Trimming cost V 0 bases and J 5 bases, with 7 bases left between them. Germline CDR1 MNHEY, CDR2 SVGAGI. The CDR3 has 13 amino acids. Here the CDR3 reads CASSYSTRETQYF. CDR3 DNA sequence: TGTGCCAGCAGTTACTCGACTCGGGAGACCCAGTACTTC.

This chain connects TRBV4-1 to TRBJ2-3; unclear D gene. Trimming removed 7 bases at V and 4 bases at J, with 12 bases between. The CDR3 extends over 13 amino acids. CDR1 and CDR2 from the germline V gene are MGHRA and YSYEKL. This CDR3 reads CASTSDLADTQYF. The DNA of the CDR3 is TGCGCCAGCACCTCGGACCTGGCAGATACGCAGTATTTT.

The CDR3 DNA sequence: TGTGCCAGCAGCTTACGTGGGAGTAATCAGCCCCAGCATTTT. Translated, it gives CASSLRGSNQPQHF. The V and J genes are TRBV7-9 and TRBJ1-5; D uncertain. CDR1 and CDR2 (germline): SEHNR, FQNEAQ (reference sequence). The CDR3 has 14 amino acids. Trimming removed 2 bases at V and 4 bases at J, with 9 bases between.

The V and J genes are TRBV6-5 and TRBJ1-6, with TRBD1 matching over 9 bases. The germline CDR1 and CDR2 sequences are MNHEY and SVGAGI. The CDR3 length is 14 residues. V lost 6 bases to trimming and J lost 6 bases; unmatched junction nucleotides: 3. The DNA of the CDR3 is TGTGCCAGCAGACGGGACAGGGTTAATTCACCCCTCCACTTT. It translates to CASRRDRVNSPLHF.

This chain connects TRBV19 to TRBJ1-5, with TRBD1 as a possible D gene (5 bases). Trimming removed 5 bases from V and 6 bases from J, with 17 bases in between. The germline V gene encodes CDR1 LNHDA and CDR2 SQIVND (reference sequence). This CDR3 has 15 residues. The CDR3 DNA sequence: TGTGCCAGTAGTCCCTTCGCAGGGCCTGGTCAGCCCCAGCATTTT. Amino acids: CASSPFAGPGQPQHF.

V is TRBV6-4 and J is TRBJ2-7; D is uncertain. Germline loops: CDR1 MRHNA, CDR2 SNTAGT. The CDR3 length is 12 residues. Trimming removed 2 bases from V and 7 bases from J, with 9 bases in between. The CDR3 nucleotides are TGTGCCAGCAGTGACCCCCCCCAAGAGCAGTACTTC. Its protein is CASSDPPQEQYF.

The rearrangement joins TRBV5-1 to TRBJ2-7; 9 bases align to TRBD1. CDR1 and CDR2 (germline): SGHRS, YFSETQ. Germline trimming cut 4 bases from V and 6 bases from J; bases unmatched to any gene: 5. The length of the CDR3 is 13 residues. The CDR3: CASSLGQGTEQYF. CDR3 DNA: TGCGCCAGCAGCCTCGGACAGGGGACCGAGCAGTACTTC.